This T cell receptor beta chain was retrieved from a study of blood T cell repertoires in COVID-19. Authors' analysis steps: Amplification with reference gene primers provided the estimates of nucleated cell counts. Data came from immunoSEQ multiplex PCR; TCRdb stores just in-frame clones and leaves some out. Clonal size and the V and J genes are those of that table, whereas D and trimming came from the DNA. This sample yields about 140,000 clones, of which 65% to 80% are seen a single time; less than 4.5% belongs to the top ten. The CDR3 is 14 residues long. After removal of 6 bases from V and 7 bases from J, the junction contained 7 bases not matched to a gene. Germline CDR1 reads MNHEY; CDR2 reads SVGAGI.

The clonotype comes from a man in his fifties or sixties with acute or convalescent COVID-19. The chain is built from TRBV6-5 and TRBJ1-2, with 11 bases identical to TRBD1. Sequencing was done on a sample of peripheral blood. DNA for the CDR3: TGTGCCAGCAGGGGGACAGGGGGATCGGTTGGCTACACCTTC. It encodes CASRGTGGSVGYTF.